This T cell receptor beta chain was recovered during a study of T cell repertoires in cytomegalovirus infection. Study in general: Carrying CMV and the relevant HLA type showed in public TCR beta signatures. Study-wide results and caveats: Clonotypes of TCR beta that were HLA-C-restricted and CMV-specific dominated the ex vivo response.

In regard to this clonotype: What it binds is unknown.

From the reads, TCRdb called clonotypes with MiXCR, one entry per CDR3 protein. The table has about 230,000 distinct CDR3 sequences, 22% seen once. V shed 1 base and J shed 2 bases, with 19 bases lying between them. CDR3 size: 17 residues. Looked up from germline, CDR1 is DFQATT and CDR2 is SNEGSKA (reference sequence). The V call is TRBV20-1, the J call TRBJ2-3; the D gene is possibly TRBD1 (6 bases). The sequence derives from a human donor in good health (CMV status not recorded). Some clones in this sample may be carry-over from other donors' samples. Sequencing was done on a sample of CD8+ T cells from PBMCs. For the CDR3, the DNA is TGCAGTGCTAGAGCAATGTGGACAGCAGGATACACAGATACGCAGTATTTT. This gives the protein CSARAMWTAGYTDTQYF.